This is a list of T cell receptor beta chains from one sample in a study of shared clonotypes between healthy human individuals. Assay used: immunoSEQ multiplex PCR; TCRdb lists only in-frame clones, some missing. Here the sample spans a few hundred thousand clones, 96% being singletons. The sequenced material came from memory CD8+ T cells sorted from blood. The source of these receptors is a man aged 25 to 45 in good health. Both conserved end residues are part of each CDR3.

>TRBV10-3
CAISSRDRGKNEQFF
>TRBV28
CASRREVSYEQYF
>TRBV25-1
CASRPSSGNTIYF
>TRBV18
CASSRGLAGEQYF
>TRBV7-9
CASSLSDSTQYF
>TRBV6-6
CASSRLVRTYEQYF
>TRBV9
CASSGGTSLSYEQYF
>TRBV27
CASNWRGSRDTQYF
>TRBV5-1
CASSPTAGSGHEQYF
>TRBV6-4
CASTSERECGTDTQYF
>TRBV6-5
CASTAAGVLGEQFF
>TRBV5-4
CASSLWTSGTDTQYF
>TRBV5-4
CASAEPNSYEQYF
>TRBV25-1
CASRVAGGGTDTQYF
>TRBV5-4
CASSPSGTKETQYF
>TRBV19
CASSVRGTSYNEQFF
>TRBV28
CASASPYEQYF
>TRBV7-9
CASSLGWNEQFF
>TRBV5-1
CASSLGRGLFSGANVLTF
>TRBV27
CASSLSVRENYEQYF
>TRBV11-2
CASSLGQGEKLFF
>TRBV10-3
CAIRTTGELFF
>TRBV6-5
CASSSRRLASYEQYF
>TRBV6-4
CASSETSRNTGELFF
>TRBV7-2
CASSLGAAPNTEAFF
>TRBV5-1
CASSLELDGYTF
>TRBV6-5
CASSWDFSTDTQYF
>TRBV28
CASSIIAGVSFTYPQYF